This TCR beta chain appears in the sequencing data of a study of cytomegalovirus exposure and HLA in healthy donors. Study-level findings and limits: Later on, an analysis showed TCR association rates differing by HLA locus, with DRB1 the most and HLA-C the fewest. Later work associated roughly 17,000 TCR beta sequences with HLA alleles at 0.05 false discovery rate.

The study ran its PCR with 60 Vbeta and 13 Jbeta primers. TCRdb's table, derived via immunoSEQ multiplex PCR, lists solely in-frame clones and lacks some. The sample comprises approximately 170,000 clones, around 80% of which are singletons, and 1.2% rests with the top ten. J was trimmed by 6 bases and V by 6 bases; bases with no gene match: 13. This CDR3 comprises 14 residues. Germline CDR1 GTSNPN, CDR2 SVGIG (reference sequence). As to this clone: Antigen specificity is unknown.

Material for sequencing was PBMCs. This clonotype originated in a boy under 10 years old in good health and CMV-seronegative. V usage is TRBV30 and J usage is TRBJ1-1, with 7 bases fitting TRBD1. CDR3 DNA: TGTGCCTGCTCGGGAGCGCAGGGGGTGGCTGAAGCTTTCTTT. This encodes CACSGAQGVAEAFF.